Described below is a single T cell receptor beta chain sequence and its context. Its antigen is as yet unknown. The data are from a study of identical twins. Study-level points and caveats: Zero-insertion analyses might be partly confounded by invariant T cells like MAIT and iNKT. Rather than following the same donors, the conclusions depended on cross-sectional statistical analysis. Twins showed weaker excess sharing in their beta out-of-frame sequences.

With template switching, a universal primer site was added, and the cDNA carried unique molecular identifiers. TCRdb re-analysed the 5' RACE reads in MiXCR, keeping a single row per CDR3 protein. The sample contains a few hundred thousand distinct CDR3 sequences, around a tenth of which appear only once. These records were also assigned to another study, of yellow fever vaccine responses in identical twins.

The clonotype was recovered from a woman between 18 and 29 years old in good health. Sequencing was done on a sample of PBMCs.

This CDR3 is CASGIAGIGPGELFF. The CDR3 bases are TGTGCCAGCGGGATAGCGGGCATAGGGCCCGGGGAGCTGTTTTTT. V and J are TRBV7-2 and TRBJ2-2; 7 bases fit TRBD2. Germline V lookup: CDR1 SGHTA, CDR2 FQGNSA. With 8 bases clipped from V and 6 bases from J, the junction kept 12 bases outside the gene matches. The CDR3 has 15 residues.